This T cell receptor beta chain is drawn from a study of blood T cell repertoires in COVID-19. Study context: The United States, Italy and Spain provided the acute and convalescent COVID-19 samples. PBMCs, B-cell-depleted T cells, or T cells provided the cDNA or gDNA that made up the material.

V lost 7 bases, J lost 3 bases, and 8 bases stayed unmatched. Germline assignment: CDR1 LNHDA and CDR2 SQIVND (reference sequence). The CDR3 is 16 amino acids. Generated by immunoSEQ multiplex PCR, the TCRdb table keeps only in-frame clones and is missing some. The profile shows about 140,000 clones, 75% to 80% of them singletons. Participant ages covered about 18 to 89 years across 24 US areas. This clone was observed a single time. The chain carries TRBV19 and TRBJ2-2; TRBD1 aligns across 10 bases. The sequence was collected from a woman aged 50 to 60 who had recovered from COVID-19. Sequenced input: PBMCs or T cells enriched from blood (not recorded which). The CDR3 region has the DNA TGTGCCAGTATCTCCCCCGGGACAGGGGACACCGGGGAGCTGTTTTTT. Translating gives CASISPGTGDTGELFF.